In its sample, the clone carrying this T cell receptor (beta chain) was seen once. Antigen specificity is unknown. Across several immunoSEQ plates, the genomic DNA of each subset was split evenly. Using immunoSEQ multiplex PCR, the repertoire was profiled, and TCRdb retains in-frame clones only, with some absent. Of 1.6 million or so clones detected, approximately 98.5% appear once; the ten largest clones hold approximately 0.38%. The V gene end was trimmed by 3 bases and the J gene end by 5 bases; junction bases not matched to a gene: 4. The CDR3 is 13 residues long. Germline CDR1 MDHEN, CDR2 SYDVKM. This sample stems from a study of shared clonotypes between healthy human individuals. Study results and caveats: Genetic and exposure-history diversity was limited by the small donor number.

The sample consisted of naive CD4+ T cells sorted from blood. Stated subset: CD45RA+ positively selected. The sequence was collected from a man younger than 45 in good health. The gene calls are TRBV28 and TRBJ2-7; 7 nucleotides match TRBD1. The CDR3 protein is CASSFRGHHEQYF. The CDR3 DNA reads TGTGCCAGCAGTTTTAGGGGGCACCACGAGCAGTACTTC. Drawing the rest from reference TRBV28 and TRBJ2-7, the complete variable domain is DVKVTQSSRYLVKRTGEKVFLECVQDMDHENMFWYRQDPGLGLRLIYFSYDVKMKEKGDIPEGYSVSREKKERFSLILESASTNQTSMYLCASSFRGHHEQYFGPGTRLTVT.